This TCR beta chain was captured in a study of CD8+CD57+ T cells in acquired aplastic anemia (dated by TCRdb to 2016 to 2018). Notes on the research overall: DNA extracted from sorted CD4+ and CD8+ cells had a mean of around 3 ug, with a range of roughly 0.19 to 27.4 ug. CD8+CD57+ expansion was defined as a frequency above the mean frequency observed in healthy subjects.

Overall study results and their limits: Patients and healthy controls showed no significant difference in CD8+ Simpson's diversity (P=0.060). Although under 35 CD8+ CDR3 sequences were shared by patients and controls, these sequences appeared highly expressed in patients and within the immunodominant clones of patients.

TCR beta VDJ combination and CDR3 sequence profiling used genomic DNA as the template. An Illumina HiSeq 2000 was the platform used for TCR repertoire sequencing. Per the source publication's procedure: Repertoire assessment relied on Simpson's diversity index, CDR3 size and DJ length profiles, and TRBV/TRBJ rearrangement plots. The immunodominant clone was defined as the most abundant DNA sequence in deep sequencing data. CDR3 amino acid sequences were checked for sharing between subjects and were compared against published repertoires and the VDJdb database. In TCRdb, the public reads were trimmed at Q25 with fastp and aligned with MiXCR, with productive beta chains retained. Duplicate CDR3 protein sequences are folded into a single record with the most common DNA and genes. V and J calls and clone size were set by TCRdb, not the authors. The sample table contains fewer than 200,000 distinct CDR3 sequences; only one count was recorded for 48% of them. The ten largest clones capture about 1.8% of the sample.

Patients chosen for sequencing had shown expansion of CD8+CD57+ cells by flow cytometry. All patients had severe acquired aplastic anemia diagnosed by International Study of Aplastic Anemia and Agranulocytosis and Camitta criteria. At the time blood was sampled, none of the patients had received any therapy. In this study, sorted CD4+ and CD8+ T cells from the blood of healthy subjects and of severe aplastic anemia patients had their TCR repertoires deep-sequenced. Patients were enrolled in the USA under clinicaltrials.gov protocols 00001620, 01623167, 00001397, 00071045, 00081523 and 00961064. Ficoll-Paque density gradient centrifugation was used to isolate peripheral blood mononuclear cells. Before DNA was extracted, CD4+ and CD8+ T cells were sorted using either FACS or magnetic beads. The sample holds many counts of this clonotype. Its antigen is still unknown. No clone much larger than this one lies a single base away; base qualities are absent.

Trimming at the junction amounts to 8 bases on V and 7 bases on J, and the germline ends lie 18 bases apart. Sequences KGHSH (CDR1) and LQKENI (CDR2) are obtained from the germline V gene. From its cysteine to its phenylalanine, the CDR3 spans 13 amino acids. Just CDR3 DNA is preserved here, 39 bases in frame from base 1. This sequence originates from a human donor with aplastic anemia. Sequenced input: sorted CD4+, CD8+, or CD8+CD57+ T cells (not recorded which) from PBMCs. The sequence is built from TRBV18 and TRBJ2-7, and TRBD2 may be the D gene, going by 6 matching bases. The base sequence is TGTGCCAGCACAACCCTCGGACTACGGGAGCAGTACTTC. Its protein is CASTTLGLREQYF.